This T cell receptor (beta chain) was retrieved from a study of control samples from healthy donors and cancer patients. Germline V gene data show CDR1 as SGHRS and CDR2 as YFSETQ. V shed 0 bases and J 7 bases; nucleotides not matched to a gene: 15. This CDR3 has 18 amino acids. The protocol was immunoSEQ multiplex PCR, while the TCRdb copy is restricted to in-frame clones and leaves out a portion. This table has 260,000 or so clones, roughly 82% appearing once. The clonotype originates from an older woman with lung cancer. The rearrangement uses TRBV5-1 and TRBJ2-2, with TRBD2 matching over 7 bases. The specimen sequenced was PBMCs. CDR3 amino acids: CASSLGGFRAGVRGELFF. The CDR3 DNA reads TGCGCCAGCAGCTTGGGTGGCTTCCGGGCGGGAGTTCGCGGGGAGCTGTTTTTT. Variable domain in full (rest from reference TRBV5-1 and TRBJ2-2): KAGVTQTPRYLIKTRGQQVTLSCSPISGHRSVSWYQQTPGQGLQFLFEYFSETQRNKGNFPGRFSGRQFSNSRSEMNVSTLELGDSALYLCASSLGGFRAGVRGELFFGEGSRLTVL.